The clone carrying this T cell receptor (beta chain) was counted between two and nine times. Its specificity is unknown. PCR employed 60 Vbeta and 13 Jbeta primers. Sequenced by immunoSEQ multiplex PCR; TCRdb stores in-frame clones only, minus some. The sample includes more than 140,000 clones, around 79% seen only once; the top ten take 5% to 6.5%. V shed 1 base and J shed 5 bases, with 15 bases lying between them. CDR3 size: 15 residues. Germline V CDR1 and CDR2: LNHDA, SQIVND (reference sequence). The sample belongs to a study of cytomegalovirus exposure and HLA in healthy donors. Turning to the study itself: There were under 140 million unique TCR beta sequences, drawn from roughly 200 million T cells, in an earlier analysis. Broader study findings: Sequencing depth across donors, presence/absence analyses assumed, was roughly uniform. Further analysis was carried out later, and it showed several of the most significant clusters appearing linked to common viral pathogens.

Nominally healthy donors were sampled, though unrecorded immune exposures were likely. The chain has TRBV19 and TRBJ2-7; possible D gene TRBD1, 6 bases. The source of this sequence is a man aged 25 to 40 in good health and CMV-seropositive. The sample consisted of PBMCs. CDR3 amino acids: CASSIGTAYSHEQYF. DNA of the CDR3: TGTGCCAGTAGTATAGGGACAGCCTATTCTCACGAGCAGTACTTC. The entire variable domain, with the rest obtained from reference TRBV19 and TRBJ2-7, is as follows: DGGITQSPKYLFRKEGQNVTLSCEQNLNHDAMYWYRQDPGQGLRLIYYSQIVNDFQKGDIAEGYSVSREKKESFPLTVTSAQKNPTAFYLCASSIGTAYSHEQYFGPGTRLTVT.